These 12 T cell receptor beta chains were sequenced from one sample in a study of T-cell memory formation after mild COVID-19. In TCRdb, the 5' RACE reads were re-called with MiXCR into one record per CDR3 protein. The table records around 200,000 distinct CDR3 sequences, 27% of them present only once. The sequencing sample was made of PBMCs or a T cell subset sorted from them (not recorded which). These receptors came from an adult woman who had mild COVID-19 (a few samples of this study predate the infection). Cell type and time point are not known.

This clonotype was counted a single time. The chain joins TRBV7-3 to TRBJ2-7, with D unclear. Between the trimmed V and J ends, which lost 1 base and 1 base, there was a span of 14 bases. This CDR3 region has 16 residues. From germline, CDR1 is SGHTA and CDR2 FQGTGA. The CDR3 region is CASSLMYTGLSYEQYF. The CDR3, as DNA: TGTGCCAGCAGCTTAATGTATACGGGTTTGTCCTACGAGCAGTACTTC.

This chain links TRBV20-1 with TRBJ1-2; D ambiguous. This CDR3 comprises 11 residues. Trimming removed 2 bases from V and 14 bases from J, with 15 bases in between. The V gene's germline CDR1 is DFQATT and CDR2 SNEGSKA (reference sequence). In DNA form, the CDR3 reads TGCAGTGCTAGAACGACACATGGGGTAACCTTC. It yields the protein CSARTTHGVTF.

This clonotype has just a few counts. This chain uses TRBV24-1 with TRBJ2-1, with 9 bases aligning to TRBD1. V lost 4 bases to trimming and J lost 10 bases; unmatched junction nucleotides: 10. CDR3 length equals 15 residues. Germline V CDR1 and CDR2: KGHDR, SFDVKD. This CDR3 is CATSESPRTGVEQFF. Written as DNA, the CDR3 is TGTGCCACCAGTGAGTCCCCCCGGACAGGGGTCGAGCAGTTCTTC.

The rearrangement links TRBV20-1 to TRBJ1-4; 8 nucleotides align to TRBD1. V dropped 5 bases and J dropped 8; count of bases not matched to a gene: 4. Germline V lookup: CDR1 DFQATT, CDR2 SNEGSKA (reference sequence). The length of the CDR3 is 12 residues. CDR3 amino acids: CSARQGREKLFF. Here the CDR3 DNA reads TGCAGTGCTCGACAGGGGAGAGAAAAACTGTTTTTT.

There are a few counts of this clonotype. This sequence joins TRBV6-6 and TRBJ2-5; 12 bases are a match to TRBD1. The CDR3 totals 15 residues. CDR1 MNHNY and CDR2 SVGAGI come from the germline V gene (reference sequence). With V trimmed by 7 bases and J by 6 bases, 9 bases remained unmatched. The DNA for the CDR3 is TGTGCCAGCAACCTCCGGGACAGGGGGCGACAGACCCAGTACTTC. Translation gives CASNLRDRGRQTQYF.

The chain employs TRBV6-5 and TRBJ1-2; weak D call: TRBD1 (6 bases). The CDR3 covers 13 residues. Germline-derived CDR1 and CDR2 are MNHEY and SVGAGI. Trimming cost V 6 bases and J 6 bases, with 14 bases left between them. The CDR3 sequence is CASRNPGENGYTF. CDR3 in DNA: TGTGCCAGCAGGAATCCAGGGGAGAATGGCTACACCTTC.

This chain links TRBV9 with TRBJ1-2, with D unresolved. Looked up from germline, CDR1 is SGDLS and CDR2 is YYNGEE. This CDR3 region has 15 residues. V was clipped by 4 bases and J by 8 bases, with 21 bases between them. The CDR3 DNA reads as TGTGCCAGCAGCCTCCCAGAGCGGGATGTGGGAGGCTACACCTTC. Amino acid sequence: CASSLPERDVGGYTF.

The chain joins TRBV7-2 to TRBJ2-4; a possible D gene is TRBD2 (5 bases). The germline gives CDR1 SGHTA, CDR2 FQGNSA. CDR3 length: 13 amino acids. Trimming pared 0 bases from V and 8 bases from J, leaving 8 bases between. This chain's CDR3 is CASSLAEADIQYF. The DNA of the CDR3 is TGTGCCAGCAGCTTAGCGGAGGCGGACATTCAGTACTTC.

The chain recombines TRBV14 with TRBJ2-1, with TRBD2 as a possible D gene (5 bases). Trimming stripped 4 bases from V and 2 bases from J, with 21 bases between. The CDR3 is 18 residues long. Germline values: CDR1 SGHDN, CDR2 FVKESK. The chain's CDR3 is CASSPAAKTSGTYNEQFF. CDR3 in DNA: TGTGCCAGCAGCCCAGCAGCCAAGACCTCCGGGACCTACAATGAGCAGTTCTTC.

The rearrangement joins TRBV10-3 to TRBJ2-7, with TRBD1 matching 7 bases. The germline gives CDR1 ENHRY, CDR2 SYGVKD. The V segment lost 0 bases and the J segment 2 bases; nucleotides outside the gene matches: 7. The CDR3 extends over 16 amino acids. CDR3 region: CAISESPRDRAYEQYF. In DNA, the CDR3 is TGTGCCATCAGTGAGTCCCCCCGAGACAGGGCCTACGAGCAGTACTTC.

This clonotype came up a few times. The chain is built from TRBV3-1 and TRBJ2-3; D uncertain. Per germline, CDR1 LGHDT and CDR2 YNNKEL (reference sequence). The CDR3 runs to 13 residues. V shed 3 bases and J shed 9 bases, with 13 bases lying between them. The CDR3: CASSQDPVATQYF. The CDR3 nucleotides read TGTGCCAGCAGCCAGGACCCCGTGGCGACGCAGTATTTT.

Only a few counts were recorded for this clonotype. The V gene is TRBV7-2, the J gene TRBJ1-5; D is possibly TRBD1 (6 bases). The CDR3 has 15 residues. Trimming took off 1 base at V and 3 bases at J, with 10 bases between the two ends. Germline V CDR1 and CDR2: SGHTA, FQGNSA. CDR3 protein: CASSLDPGANQPQHF. DNA for the CDR3: TGTGCCAGCAGCTTAGACCCAGGGGCCAATCAGCCCCAGCATTTT. Full variable domain (missing parts from reference TRBV7-2 and TRBJ1-5): GAGVSQSPSNKVTEKGKDVELRCDPISGHTALYWYRQSLGQGLEFLIYFQGNSAPDKSGLPSDRFSAERTGGSVSTLTIQRTQQEDSAVYLCASSLDPGANQPQHFGDGTRLSIL.